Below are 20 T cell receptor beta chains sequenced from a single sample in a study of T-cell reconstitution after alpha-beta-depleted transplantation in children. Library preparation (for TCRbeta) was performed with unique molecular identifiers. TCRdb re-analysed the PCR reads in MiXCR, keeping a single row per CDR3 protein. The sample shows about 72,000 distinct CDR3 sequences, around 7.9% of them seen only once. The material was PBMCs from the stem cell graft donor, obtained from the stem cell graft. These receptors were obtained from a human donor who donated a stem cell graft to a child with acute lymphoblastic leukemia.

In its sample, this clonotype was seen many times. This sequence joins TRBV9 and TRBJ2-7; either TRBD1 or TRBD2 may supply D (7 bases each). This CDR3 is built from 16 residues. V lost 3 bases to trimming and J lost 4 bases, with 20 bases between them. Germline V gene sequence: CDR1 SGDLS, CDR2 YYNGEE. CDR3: CASSAEGAGEPYEQYF. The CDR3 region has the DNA TGTGCCAGCAGCGCAGAGGGGGCGGGAGAGCCTTACGAGCAGTACTTC.

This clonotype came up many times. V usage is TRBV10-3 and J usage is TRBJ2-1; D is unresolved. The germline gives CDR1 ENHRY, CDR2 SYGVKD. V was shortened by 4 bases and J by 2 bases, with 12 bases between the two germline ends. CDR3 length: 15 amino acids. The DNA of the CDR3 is TGTGCCATCAGTGCGGTACAACCGACCTACAATGAGCAGTTCTTC. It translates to CAISAVQPTYNEQFF.

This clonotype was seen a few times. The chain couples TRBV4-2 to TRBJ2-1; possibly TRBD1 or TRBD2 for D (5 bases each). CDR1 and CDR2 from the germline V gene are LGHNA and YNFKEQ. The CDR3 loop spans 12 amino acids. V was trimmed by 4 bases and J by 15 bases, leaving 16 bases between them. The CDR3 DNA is TGTGCCAGCAGCCCCTGGGGAGCTGGGGGGTTCTTC. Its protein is CASSPWGAGGFF.

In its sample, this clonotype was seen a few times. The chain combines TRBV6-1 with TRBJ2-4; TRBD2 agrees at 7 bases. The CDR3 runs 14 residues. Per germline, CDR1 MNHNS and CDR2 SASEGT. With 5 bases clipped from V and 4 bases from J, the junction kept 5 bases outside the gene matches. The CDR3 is CASSTPAGKNIQYF. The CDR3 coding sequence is TGTGCCAGCAGTACCCCAGCGGGGAAAAACATTCAGTACTTC.

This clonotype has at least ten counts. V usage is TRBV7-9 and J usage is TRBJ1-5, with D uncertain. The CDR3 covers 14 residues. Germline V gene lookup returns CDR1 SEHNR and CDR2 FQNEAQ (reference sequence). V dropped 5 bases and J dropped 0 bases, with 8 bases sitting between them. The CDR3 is CASSPVNSNQPQHF. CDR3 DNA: TGTGCCAGCAGCCCAGTTAATAGCAATCAGCCCCAGCATTTT.

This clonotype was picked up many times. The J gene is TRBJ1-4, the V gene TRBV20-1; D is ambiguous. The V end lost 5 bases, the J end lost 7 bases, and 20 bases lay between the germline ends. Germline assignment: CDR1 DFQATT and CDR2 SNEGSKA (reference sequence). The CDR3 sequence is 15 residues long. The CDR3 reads CSAALDGVRIEKLFF. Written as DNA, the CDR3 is TGCAGTGCTGCTCTAGACGGAGTCCGCATTGAAAAACTGTTTTTT.

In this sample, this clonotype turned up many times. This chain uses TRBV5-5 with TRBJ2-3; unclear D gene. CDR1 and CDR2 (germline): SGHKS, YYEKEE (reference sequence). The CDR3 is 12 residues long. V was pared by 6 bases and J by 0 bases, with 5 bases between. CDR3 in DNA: TGTGCCAGCACGCCAAGCACAGATACGCAGTATTTT. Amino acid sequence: CASTPSTDTQYF. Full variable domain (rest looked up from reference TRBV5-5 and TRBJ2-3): DAGVTQSPTHLIKTRGQQVTLRCSPISGHKSVSWYQQVLGQGPQFIFQYYEKEERGRGNFPDRFSARQFPNYSSELNVNALLLGDSALYLCASTPSTDTQYFGPGTRLTVL.

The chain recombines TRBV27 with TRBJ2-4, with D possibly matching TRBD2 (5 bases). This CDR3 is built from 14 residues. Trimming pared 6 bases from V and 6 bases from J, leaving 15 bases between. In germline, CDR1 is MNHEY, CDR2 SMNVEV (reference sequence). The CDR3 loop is CASSLDFWANIQYF. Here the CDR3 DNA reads TGTGCCAGCAGCCTGGACTTCTGGGCAAACATTCAGTACTTC.

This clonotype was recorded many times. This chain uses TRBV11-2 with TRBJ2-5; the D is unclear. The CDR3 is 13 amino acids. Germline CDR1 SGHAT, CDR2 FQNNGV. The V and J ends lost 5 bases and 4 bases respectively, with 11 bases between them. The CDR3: CASSTYAPETQYF. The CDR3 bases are TGTGCCAGCAGCACCTACGCCCCAGAGACCCAGTACTTC.

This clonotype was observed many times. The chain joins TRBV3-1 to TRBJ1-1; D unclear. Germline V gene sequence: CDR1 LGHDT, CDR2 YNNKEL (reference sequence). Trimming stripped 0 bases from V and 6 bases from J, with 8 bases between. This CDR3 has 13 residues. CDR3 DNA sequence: TGTGCCAGCAGCCAAGATCTGGCAGCTGAAGCTTTCTTT. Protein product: CASSQDLAAEAFF.

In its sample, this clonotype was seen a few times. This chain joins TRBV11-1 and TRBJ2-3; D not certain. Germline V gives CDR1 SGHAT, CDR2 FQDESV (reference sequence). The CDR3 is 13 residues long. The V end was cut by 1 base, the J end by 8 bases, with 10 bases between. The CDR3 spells CASSLESSGTQYF. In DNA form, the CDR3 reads TGTGCCAGCAGCTTAGAGTCAAGTGGTACGCAGTATTTT.

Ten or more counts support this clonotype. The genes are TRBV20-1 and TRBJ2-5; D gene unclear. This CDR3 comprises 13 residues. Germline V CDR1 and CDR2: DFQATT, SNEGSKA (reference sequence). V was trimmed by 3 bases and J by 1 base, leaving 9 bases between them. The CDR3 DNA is TGCAGTGCTAGGGCCTTACCCCAAGAGACCCAGTACTTC. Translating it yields CSARALPQETQYF.

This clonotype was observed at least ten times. The CDR3 region has the DNA TGTGCCAGCAGCGAGGGGACAGACTATGGCTACACCTTC. This gives the protein CASSEGTDYGYTF. The gene calls are TRBV9 and TRBJ1-2; 7 bases are a match to TRBD1. There are 13 residues in the CDR3. CDR1 and CDR2 from the germline V gene are SGDLS and YYNGEE. J lost 3 bases, V lost 3 bases, and 2 bases had no gene match.

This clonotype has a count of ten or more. CDR3 region: CASSELAGTGNEQYF. CDR3 nucleotide sequence: TGCGCCAGCAGCGAACTTGCCGGGACAGGGAACGAGCAGTACTTC. This sequence joins TRBV5-1 and TRBJ2-7; 9 bases agree with TRBD1. V lost 4 bases and J lost 5; bases outside the gene matches: 10. The CDR3 is 15 residues long. CDR1 is SGHRS, CDR2 YFSETQ, per germline.

CDR3 protein: CASSQPAGGPRGTGELFF. CDR3 coding DNA: TGTGCCAGCAGCCAGCCAGCGGGGGGGCCACGAGGCACCGGGGAGCTGTTTTTT. The chain recombines TRBV4-2 with TRBJ2-2; 10 bases are shared with TRBD2. Unmatched junction bases numbered 11, after V lost 3 bases and J lost 4 bases. The CDR3 has 18 amino acids. CDR1 LGHNA and CDR2 YNFKEQ come from the germline V gene.

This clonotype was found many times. The CDR3 region has the DNA TGTGCCAGCAGTTTGGAACGGGGGAGTAGCAATCAGCCCCAGCATTTT. It codes for CASSLERGSSNQPQHF. V gene TRBV27 combines with J gene TRBJ1-5; weak D call: TRBD1 (5 bases). The CDR3 spans 16 residues. In germline, CDR1 is MNHEY, CDR2 SMNVEV (reference sequence). Deletions cut 3 bases from V and 0 bases from J, with 12 bases between.

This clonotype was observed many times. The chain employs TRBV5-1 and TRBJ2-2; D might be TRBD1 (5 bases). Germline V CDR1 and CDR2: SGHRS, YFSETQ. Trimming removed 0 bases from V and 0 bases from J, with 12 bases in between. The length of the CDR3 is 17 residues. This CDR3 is CASSLGQGTANTGELFF. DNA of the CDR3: TGCGCCAGCAGCTTGGGGCAGGGAACGGCGAACACCGGGGAGCTGTTTTTT.

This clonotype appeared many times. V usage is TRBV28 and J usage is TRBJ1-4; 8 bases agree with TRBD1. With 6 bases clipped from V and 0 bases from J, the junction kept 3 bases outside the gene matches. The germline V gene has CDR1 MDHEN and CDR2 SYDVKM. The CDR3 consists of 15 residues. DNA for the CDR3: TGTGCCAGCAGGGGACAGGCCGCAACTAATGAAAAACTGTTTTTT. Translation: CASRGQAATNEKLFF.

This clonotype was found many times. For the CDR3, the DNA is TGTGCCAGCAGCTGGGACAGCGCCTACGAGCAGTACTTC. Translated, it gives CASSWDSAYEQYF. The chain couples TRBV7-2 to TRBJ2-7; TRBD1 matches 7 bases. There are 13 residues in the CDR3. CDR1 SGHTA and CDR2 FQGNSA come from the germline V gene. Germline trimming cut 4 bases from V and 2 bases from J; bases unmatched to any gene: 2. Based on the CDR3 plus reference TRBV7-2 and TRBJ2-7, the full variable domain is GAGVSQSPSNKVTEKGKDVELRCDPISGHTALYWYRQSLGQGLEFLIYFQGNSAPDKSGLPSDRFSAERTGGSVSTLTIQRTQQEDSAVYLCASSWDSAYEQYFGPGTRLTVT.

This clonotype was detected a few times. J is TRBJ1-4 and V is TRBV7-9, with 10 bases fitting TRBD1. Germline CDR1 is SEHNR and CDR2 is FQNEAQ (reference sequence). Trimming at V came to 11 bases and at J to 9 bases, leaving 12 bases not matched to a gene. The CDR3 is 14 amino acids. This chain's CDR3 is CAGGLGTGEKKLFF. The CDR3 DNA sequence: TGTGCCGGAGGTTTAGGGACAGGGGAAAAAAAACTGTTTTTT.